The 27 T cell receptor beta chains below come from one sample, sequenced in a study of cytomegalovirus exposure and HLA in healthy donors. PCR amplification relied on 60 Vbeta primers (plus 13 Jbeta primers). TCRdb keeps only in-frame clones here, not all; method: immunoSEQ multiplex PCR. The sample records approximately 190,000 clones, 81% being singletons. The sequencing input was PBMCs. The source is a man aged 40-55 years in good health and CMV-seropositive.

The CDR3 is CASSLAGQGHTEAFF. The CDR3 bases are TGCGCCAGCAGCTTGGCCGGGCAGGGTCACACTGAAGCTTTCTTT. This rearrangement joins TRBV5-1 to TRBJ1-1, with D possibly TRBD1 on 5 matching bases. V lost 0 bases to trimming and J lost 3 bases, with 12 bases between them. The CDR3 length is 15 residues. Germline CDR1 reads SGHRS; CDR2 reads YFSETQ.

The chain is built from TRBV27 and TRBJ1-1, with 7 bases aligning to TRBD1. The trim removed 3 bases at V and 5 bases at J, leaving 6 bases unmatched. Germline loops: CDR1 MNHEY, CDR2 SMNVEV (reference sequence). The CDR3 totals 14 residues. The CDR3 bases are TGTGCCAGCAGTTTTAACAGGGGAGGAACTGAAGCTTTCTTT. Amino acid sequence: CASSFNRGGTEAFF.

The genes are TRBV27 and TRBJ2-5; D perhaps matches TRBD2 (5 bases). CDR1 MNHEY and CDR2 SMNVEV come from the germline V gene (reference sequence). V was clipped by 8 bases and J by 0 bases, with 10 bases between them. This CDR3 contains 13 residues. Here the CDR3 reads CASGPGNQETQYF. CDR3 DNA: TGTGCCAGCGGACCGGGAAACCAAGAGACCCAGTACTTC.

This chain connects TRBV7-2 to TRBJ1-3, with 9 bases matching TRBD1. Germline CDR1 SGHTA, CDR2 FQGNSA. The CDR3 has 15 amino acids. J was trimmed by 2 bases and V by 6 bases; bases with no gene match: 5. Here the CDR3 DNA reads TGTGCCAGCAGACGGAACAGGGGGCCTGGAAACACCATATATTTT. Its protein is CASRRNRGPGNTIYF.

The rearrangement links TRBV27 to TRBJ1-5, with 10 bases identical to TRBD1. Unmatched junction bases numbered 12, after V lost 8 bases and J lost 2 bases. The CDR3 runs 17 residues. Germline V gene sequence: CDR1 MNHEY, CDR2 SMNVEV (reference sequence). CDR3 amino acids: CASGSGTGDTGNQPQHF. The CDR3 bases are TGTGCCAGCGGCTCCGGGACAGGGGATACCGGCAATCAGCCCCAGCATTTT.

This chain joins TRBV5-1 and TRBJ2-1; 11 positions match TRBD1. Germline assignment: CDR1 SGHRS and CDR2 YFSETQ. V shed 2 bases and J 6 bases; nucleotides not matched to a gene: 4. The CDR3 has 15 amino acids. The CDR3 protein is CASSFGQGAGNEQFF. The CDR3 DNA follows: TGCGCCAGCAGCTTCGGACAGGGGGCTGGCAATGAGCAGTTCTTC.

V is TRBV19 and J is TRBJ1-4, with 9 nucleotides matching TRBD1. The CDR3 covers 14 residues. With V trimmed by 9 bases and J by 2 bases, 4 bases remained unmatched. Per the germline V gene, CDR1 is LNHDA and CDR2 is SQIVND (reference sequence). In nucleotides, the CDR3 is TGTGCCAGCACGGACAGGGGTACTAATGAAAAACTGTTTTTT. Its protein product is CASTDRGTNEKLFF.

This rearrangement joins TRBV27 to TRBJ2-3; 8 bases match TRBD2. The CDR3 is 19 residues long. Per germline, CDR1 MNHEY and CDR2 SMNVEV (reference sequence). Trimming cost V 5 bases and J 2 bases; bases outside gene matches: 18. The CDR3 sequence: CASSHRSGGLPRATDTQYF. The CDR3 bases are TGTGCCAGCAGTCACAGGAGCGGGGGACTCCCTAGAGCCACAGATACGCAGTATTTT.

The CDR3 nucleotides read TGTGCCAGACGGTTCGGGGAGCTGTTTTTT. Protein product: CARRFGELFF. The gene calls are TRBV9 and TRBJ2-2; no clear D gene. Germline V CDR1 and CDR2: SGDLS, YYNGEE. CDR3 length: 10 residues. V gave up 8 bases and J gave up 7 bases, with 6 bases separating them.

V gene TRBV27 combines with J gene TRBJ2-3; D not certain. This CDR3 has 15 amino acids. The V gene's germline CDR1 is MNHEY and CDR2 SMNVEV (reference sequence). The V gene lost 0 bases and the J gene lost 2 bases, with 9 bases spanning the gap. CDR3 in amino acids: CASSLSWAYTDTQYF. DNA for the CDR3: TGTGCCAGCAGTTTATCGTGGGCCTACACAGATACGCAGTATTTT.

This clone was detected a few times. The V call is TRBV18, the J call TRBJ2-7; TRBD1 matches at 7 bases. The CDR3 is 14 residues long. Trimming removed 3 bases from V and 3 bases from J; junction bases left unmatched: 5. Germline loops: CDR1 KGHSH, CDR2 LQKENI. CDR3: CASSPPGQIYEQYF. The CDR3 DNA is TGTGCCAGCTCACCGCCGGGACAGATCTACGAGCAGTACTTC.

About this clone itself: A junction boundary mismatches the germline segment, possibly from a read error. The chain couples TRBV7-9 to TRBJ2-3; TRBD1 matches 8 bases. The V gene's germline CDR1 is SEHNR and CDR2 FQNEAQ (reference sequence). This CDR3 has 16 amino acids. For the CDR3, the DNA is TGTTCCAGCAGCCCTTCCCGGACAGGGCACACAGATACGCAGTATTTT. It translates to CSSSPSRTGHTDTQYF.

The rearrangement joins TRBV7-6 to TRBJ2-1, with a possible D match to TRBD2 (6 bases). V lost 1 base, J lost 10 bases, and 17 bases lay in between. Germline assignment: CDR1 SGHVS and CDR2 FNYEAQ. The CDR3 is made up of 15 amino acids. CDR3 DNA sequence: TGTGCCAGCAGCTTAGAGTCCGGGGAGGAGCGGGAGCAGTTCTTC. Translating gives CASSLESGEEREQFF.

The rearrangement joins TRBV27 to TRBJ1-3, with D unresolved. The CDR3 runs to 14 residues. CDR1 is MNHEY, CDR2 SMNVEV, per germline (reference sequence). Trimming removed 1 base at V and 2 bases at J, with 6 bases between. The CDR3 DNA reads TGTGCCAGCAGTTTATATCCTACTGGAAACACCATATATTTT. Its translation is CASSLYPTGNTIYF.

The gene calls are TRBV2 and TRBJ2-3; TRBD2 agrees at 9 bases. Germline V gene data show CDR1 as SNHLY and CDR2 as FYNNEI. The J segment lost 5 bases and the V segment lost 0 bases, leaving 12 bases of the junction unmatched. CDR3 length: 18 residues. CDR3 loop: CASSEALPAGGRKDTQYF. The DNA of the CDR3 is TGTGCCAGCAGTGAAGCGCTTCCGGCGGGAGGGCGAAAAGATACGCAGTATTTT. Variable domain in full (rest from reference TRBV2 and TRBJ2-3): EPEVTQTPSHQVTQMGQEVILRCVPISNHLYFYWYRQILGQKVEFLVSFYNNEISEKSEIFDDQFSVERPDGSNFTLKIRSTKLEDSAMYFCASSEALPAGGRKDTQYFGPGTRLTVL.

The chain recombines TRBV6-4 with TRBJ2-7; maybe TRBD2 (7 bases). The germline V gene encodes CDR1 MRHNA and CDR2 SNTAGT. V gave up 3 bases and J gave up 0 bases, with 18 bases separating them. This CDR3 has 17 amino acids. CDR3 loop: CASSECLGGGSSYEQYF. The DNA for the CDR3 is TGTGCCAGCAGTGAGTGTTTGGGGGGGGGCAGCTCCTACGAGCAGTACTTC.

The CDR3 sequence: CASRTGQGDQPQHF. CDR3 sequence (DNA): TGTGCCAGCAGGACCGGACAGGGCGATCAGCCCCAGCATTTT. V is TRBV28 and J is TRBJ1-5, with TRBD1 matching over 8 bases. Losses at the gene ends were 6 bases for V and 5 bases for J; bases not matched to a gene: 6. Germline V CDR1 and CDR2: MDHEN, SYDVKM. The CDR3 has 14 amino acids.

This chain links TRBV19 with TRBJ2-1; 11 bases line up with TRBD1. The CDR3 totals 16 residues. Germline V gene sequence: CDR1 LNHDA, CDR2 SQIVND (reference sequence). Trimming cost V 4 bases and J 8 bases; bases outside gene matches: 10. The CDR3 sequence: CASSSGTRTGGDEQFF. For the CDR3, the DNA is TGTGCCAGTAGTAGCGGAACTCGGACAGGGGGCGATGAGCAGTTCTTC.

The chain links TRBV14 to TRBJ2-1, with 10 bases lining up with TRBD2. The CDR3 is 14 residues long. Germline V gene sequence: CDR1 SGHDN, CDR2 FVKESK. Trimming at V came to 4 bases and at J to 7 bases, leaving 4 bases not matched to a gene. Written as DNA, the CDR3 is TGTGCCAGCAGCCCCCGTAGCGGGGGGAATGAGCAGTTCTTC. The encoded protein is CASSPRSGGNEQFF.

The rearrangement joins TRBV19 to TRBJ1-2, with a possible D match to TRBD1 (6 bases). This CDR3 is built from 17 residues. V lost 4 bases and J 5 bases, leaving 23 bases between the germline ends. Germline V gene sequence: CDR1 LNHDA, CDR2 SQIVND (reference sequence). CDR3 region: CASSKTEGTIGGYGYTF. Written as DNA, the CDR3 is TGTGCCAGTAGTAAAACCGAGGGGACAATCGGAGGTTATGGCTACACCTTC. The complete variable domain, with remaining parts taken from reference TRBV19 and TRBJ1-2, reads DGGITQSPKYLFRKEGQNVTLSCEQNLNHDAMYWYRQDPGQGLRLIYYSQIVNDFQKGDIAEGYSVSREKKESFPLTVTSAQKNPTAFYLCASSKTEGTIGGYGYTFGSGTRLTVV.

V is TRBV5-8 and J is TRBJ2-5; possibly TRBD2 for D (6 bases). Germline V lookup: CDR1 SGHTS, CDR2 YDEGEE. The CDR3 is 13 residues long. The V gene lost 0 bases and the J gene lost 5 bases, with 8 bases spanning the gap. Here the CDR3 reads CASSLGLVETQYF. The CDR3 DNA is TGTGCCAGCAGCTTGGGACTAGTTGAGACCCAGTACTTC.

The chain has TRBV5-1 and TRBJ2-3, with D unclear. V lost 4 bases and J lost 5, with 8 bases in between. The CDR3 has 12 amino acids. Germline lookup yields CDR1 SGHRS and CDR2 YFSETQ. The CDR3 bases are TGCGCCAGCAGCGCTCTAGGAGATACGCAGTATTTT. Translating it yields CASSALGDTQYF.

The chain joins TRBV5-1 to TRBJ2-3, with D possibly matching TRBD1 (5 bases). CDR3 length: 15 amino acids. V was trimmed by 0 bases and J by 5 bases, leaving 13 bases between them. From germline, CDR1 is SGHRS and CDR2 YFSETQ. For the CDR3, the DNA is TGCGCCAGCAGCTTGGGGTCAGGGCGCGGAGATACGCAGTATTTT. It is translated as CASSLGSGRGDTQYF.

The chain employs TRBV6-5 and TRBJ2-3; 10 bases line up with TRBD2. V lost 5 bases to trimming and J lost 9 bases; unmatched junction nucleotides: 5. CDR3 length: 13 residues. CDR1 and CDR2 (germline): MNHEY, SVGAGI. CDR3 protein: CASSAAGGDTQYF. In DNA form, the CDR3 reads TGTGCCAGCAGTGCAGCGGGGGGGGACACGCAGTATTTT.

The rearrangement links TRBV9 to TRBJ1-2; D not resolved. CDR1 is SGDLS, CDR2 YYNGEE, per germline. The CDR3 is 12 amino acids. Trimming removed 0 bases from V and 4 bases from J, with 4 bases in between. CDR3: CASSVVSYGYTF. CDR3 nucleotide sequence: TGTGCCAGCAGCGTAGTCAGCTATGGCTACACCTTC. The full variable domain, in which reference TRBV9 and TRBJ1-2 provide the parts outside the CDR3, is DSGVTQTPKHLITATGQRVTLRCSPRSGDLSVYWYQQSLDQGLQFLIQYYNGEERAKGNILERFSAQQFPDLHSELNLSSLELGDSALYFCASSVVSYGYTFGSGTRLTVV.

The rearrangement links TRBV7-3 to TRBJ2-3; 9 bases align to TRBD2. J lost 5 bases, V lost 5 bases, and 11 bases had no gene match. The CDR3 runs 16 residues. CDR1 SGHTA and CDR2 FQGTGA come from the germline V gene. In DNA, the CDR3 is TGTGCCAGCAGCGAGGCCGGCGGGAGGGCCGGAGATACGCAGTATTTT. Amino acids: CASSEAGGRAGDTQYF.

The count of this clone is one. The V gene is TRBV9, the J gene TRBJ1-2; D remains unclear. V dropped 7 bases and J dropped 5 bases, with 18 bases sitting between them. CDR3 length: 14 residues. CDR1 is SGDLS and CDR2 is YYNGEE in the germline V gene. The CDR3 DNA follows: TGTGCCAGCTACAGTGGCCCGGCCGCATATGGCTACACCTTC. This gives the protein CASYSGPAAYGYTF.